This is a list of T cell receptor beta chains from one sample in a study of response to subunit inactivated influenza vaccine. TCRdb reprocessed the RT-PCR reads with MiXCR, giving one entry per CDR3 protein. This sample has some 500,000 distinct CDR3 sequences; approximately 24% occur once, and the top ten carry 1.5% to 2%. The source material was CD4+ T cells sorted from PBMCs, sampled 4 to 6 days after vaccination. These receptors were obtained from a man in his fifties or sixties who received an inactivated influenza vaccine. Each CDR3 is given with its conserved first and last residue. Fields, in order: J gene, clone size, V gene, D gene, CDR3 DNA, CDR3 protein. D genes are given only for firm matches. Part of the rows lack a size; the others show once, few, many or a class for expanded clones.

>TRBJ2-2|few|TRBV5-1|NA
TGCGCCAGCAGCTTCTCGGGGTATGGGGAGCTGTTTTTT
CASSFSGYGELFF
>TRBJ2-6|NA|TRBV24-1|NA
TGTGCCACCAGTGATTCTTCAGGTACGAGTGGGGCCAACGTCCTGACTTTC
CATSDSSGTSGANVLTF
>TRBJ1-5|few|TRBV12-3/TRBV12-4|NA
TGTGCCAGCAGTACTCAATACCAGCCCCAGCATTTT
CASSTQYQPQHF
>TRBJ2-7|few|TRBV28|NA
TGTGCCAGCAGGGACGGCGAGCAGTACTTC
CASRDGEQYF
>TRBJ2-7|NA|TRBV12-3/TRBV12-4|TRBD2
TGTGCCAGCAGCCCTCAGGCTAGCGGGGGCTACGAGCAGTACTTC
CASSPQASGGYEQYF
>TRBJ1-5|few|TRBV7-2|NA
TGTGCCAGCAGCACCCGGGGCAATCAGCCCCAGCATTTT
CASSTRGNQPQHF
>TRBJ2-3|few|TRBV12-3/TRBV12-4|TRBD2
TGTGCCAGCAGTTTCAGCCCGGGAGGCCCCCCAGATACGCAGTATTTT
CASSFSPGGPPDTQYF
>TRBJ2-2|NA|TRBV20-1|TRBD2
TGCAGTGCGAGCGGGAACCCCACCGGGGAGCTGTTTTTT
CSASGNPTGELFF
>TRBJ2-7|NA|TRBV12-3/TRBV12-4|NA
TGTGCCAGCAGTTTTTCGACCCTAGCCTACGAGCAGTACTTC
CASSFSTLAYEQYF
>TRBJ1-6|few|TRBV7-2|NA
TGTGCCAGCAGCTTAAGGGGCAAGATCCCCCTCCACTTT
CASSLRGKIPLHF
>TRBJ2-1|NA|TRBV12-3/TRBV12-4|NA
TGTGCCAGCATTACCCGGACAAGCTCCTACAATGAGCAGTTCTTC
CASITRTSSYNEQFF
>TRBJ2-4|NA|TRBV11-2|NA
TGTGCCAGCAGTCCCCCCGGGACCCCAGGAAACATTCAGTACTTC
CASSPPGTPGNIQYF
>TRBJ2-7|few|TRBV29-1|TRBD1
TGCAGCGTTGAAGCAGGACAGGAGTACGAGCAGTACTTC
CSVEAGQEYEQYF
>TRBJ2-2|NA|TRBV20-1|NA
TGCAGTGCTAGAGATGGAAAGAGGGGCGCGAACACCGGGGAGCTGTTTTTT
CSARDGKRGANTGELFF
>TRBJ1-2|NA|TRBV10-3|TRBD1
TGTGCCATCAGTGTAGCAGGGGGCATCGGCTACACCTTC
CAISVAGGIGYTF